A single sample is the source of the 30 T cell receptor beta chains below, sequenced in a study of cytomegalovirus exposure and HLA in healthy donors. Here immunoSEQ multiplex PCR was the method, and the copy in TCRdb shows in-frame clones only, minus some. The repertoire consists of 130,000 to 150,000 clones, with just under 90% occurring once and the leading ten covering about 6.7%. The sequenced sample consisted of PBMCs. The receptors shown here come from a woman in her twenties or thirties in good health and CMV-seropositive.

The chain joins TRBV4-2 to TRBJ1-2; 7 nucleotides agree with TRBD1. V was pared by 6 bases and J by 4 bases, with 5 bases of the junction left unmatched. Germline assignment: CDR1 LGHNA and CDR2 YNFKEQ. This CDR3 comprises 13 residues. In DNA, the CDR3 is TGTGCCAGCAGGGGGACAGCGCCCTATGGCTACACCTTC. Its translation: CASRGTAPYGYTF.

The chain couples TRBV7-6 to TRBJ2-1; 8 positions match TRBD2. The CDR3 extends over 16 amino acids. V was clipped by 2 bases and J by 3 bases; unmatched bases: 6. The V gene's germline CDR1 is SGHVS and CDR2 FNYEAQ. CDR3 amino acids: CASSLTGGRIYNEQFF. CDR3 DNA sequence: TGTGCCAGCAGCTTAACGGGGGGGCGAATCTACAATGAGCAGTTCTTC. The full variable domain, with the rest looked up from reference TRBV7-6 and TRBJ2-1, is GAGVSQSPRYKVTKRGQDVALRCDPISGHVSLYWYRQALGQGPEFLTYFNYEAQQDKSGLPNDRFSAERPEGSISTLTIQRTEQRDSAMYRCASSLTGGRIYNEQFFGPGTRLTVL.

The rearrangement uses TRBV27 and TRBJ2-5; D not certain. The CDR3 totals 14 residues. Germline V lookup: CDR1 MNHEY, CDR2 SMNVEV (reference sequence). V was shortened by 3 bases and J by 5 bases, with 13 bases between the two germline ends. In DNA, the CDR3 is TGTGCCAGCAGTTTCATTGGATTCGGGGAGACCCAGTACTTC. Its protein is CASSFIGFGETQYF.

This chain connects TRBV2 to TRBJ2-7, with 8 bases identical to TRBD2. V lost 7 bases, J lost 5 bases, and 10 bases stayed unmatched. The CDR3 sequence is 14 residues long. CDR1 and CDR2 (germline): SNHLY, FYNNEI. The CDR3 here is CASMALAGPDEQYF. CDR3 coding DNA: TGTGCCAGCATGGCGTTAGCGGGACCGGACGAGCAGTACTTC.

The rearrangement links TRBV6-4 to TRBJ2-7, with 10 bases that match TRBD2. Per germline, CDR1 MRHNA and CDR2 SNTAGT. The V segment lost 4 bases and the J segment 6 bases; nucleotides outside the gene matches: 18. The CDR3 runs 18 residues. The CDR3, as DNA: TGTGCCAGCAGTGGAAGAACTAGCGGGAAATTCTGTCTACTCGAGCAGTACTTC. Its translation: CASSGRTSGKFCLLEQYF.

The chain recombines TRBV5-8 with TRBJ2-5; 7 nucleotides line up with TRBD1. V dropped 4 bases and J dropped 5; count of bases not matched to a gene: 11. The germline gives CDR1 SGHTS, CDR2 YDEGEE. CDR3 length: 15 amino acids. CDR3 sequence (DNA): TGTGCCAGCAGCCCCCGGACAGGTTTGCAGGAGACCCAGTACTTC. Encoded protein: CASSPRTGLQETQYF. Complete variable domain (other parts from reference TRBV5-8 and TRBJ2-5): EAGVTQSPTHLIKTRGQQATLRCSPISGHTSVYWYQQALGLGLQFLLWYDEGEERNRGNFPPRFSGRQFPNYSSELNVNALELEDSALYLCASSPRTGLQETQYFGPGTRLLVL.

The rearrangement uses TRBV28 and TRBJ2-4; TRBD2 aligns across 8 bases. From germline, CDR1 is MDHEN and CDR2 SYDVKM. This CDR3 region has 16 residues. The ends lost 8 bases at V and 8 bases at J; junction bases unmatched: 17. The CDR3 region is CASVGTSRGRIDIQYF. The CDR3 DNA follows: TGTGCCAGCGTTGGTACTAGCCGCGGGAGGATAGACATTCAGTACTTC. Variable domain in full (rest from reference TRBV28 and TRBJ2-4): DVKVTQSSRYLVKRTGEKVFLECVQDMDHENMFWYRQDPGLGLRLIYFSYDVKMKEKGDIPEGYSVSREKKERFSLILESASTNQTSMYLCASVGTSRGRIDIQYFGAGTRLSVL.

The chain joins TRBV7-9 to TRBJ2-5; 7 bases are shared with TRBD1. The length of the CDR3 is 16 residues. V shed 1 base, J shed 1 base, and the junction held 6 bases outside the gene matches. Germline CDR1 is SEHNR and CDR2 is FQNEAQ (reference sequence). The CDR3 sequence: CASSLGRQGRQETQYF. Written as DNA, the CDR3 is TGTGCCAGCAGCTTAGGTCGACAGGGCCGCCAAGAGACCCAGTACTTC.

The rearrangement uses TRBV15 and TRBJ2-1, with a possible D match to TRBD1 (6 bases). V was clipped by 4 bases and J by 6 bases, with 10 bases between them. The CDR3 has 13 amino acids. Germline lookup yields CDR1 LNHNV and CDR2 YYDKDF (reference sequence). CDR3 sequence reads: CATSKDSLNEQFF. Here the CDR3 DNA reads TGTGCCACCAGCAAGGACAGCCTCAATGAGCAGTTCTTC.

The CDR3 coding sequence is TGTGCCAGCAGCCAGGCCGGGACTAGCAACTACGAGCAGTACTTC. Residues: CASSQAGTSNYEQYF. The chain couples TRBV4-2 to TRBJ2-7, with 9 bases aligning to TRBD2. With V trimmed by 3 bases and J by 3 bases, 6 bases remained unmatched. The CDR3 runs 15 residues. Germline CDR1 and CDR2: LGHNA and YNFKEQ.

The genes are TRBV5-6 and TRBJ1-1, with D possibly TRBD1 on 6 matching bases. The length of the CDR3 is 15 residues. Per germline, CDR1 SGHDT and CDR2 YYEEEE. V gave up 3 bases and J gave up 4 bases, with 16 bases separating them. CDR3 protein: CASSSYRDWATEAFF. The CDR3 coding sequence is TGTGCCAGCAGCTCCTACAGGGATTGGGCCACTGAAGCTTTCTTT. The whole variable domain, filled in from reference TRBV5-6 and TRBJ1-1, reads DAGVTQSPTHLIKTRGQQVTLRCSPKSGHDTVSWYQQALGQGPQFIFQYYEEEERQRGNFPDRFSGHQFPNYSSELNVNALLLGDSALYLCASSSYRDWATEAFFGQGTRLTVV.

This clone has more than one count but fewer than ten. For the CDR3, the DNA is TGTGCCAGCAGTCAGGACAGGAGCAATCAGCCCCAGCATTTT. It translates to CASSQDRSNQPQHF. The chain uses TRBV7-2 and TRBJ1-5; TRBD1 matches at 7 bases. The CDR3 sequence is 14 residues long. Germline lookup yields CDR1 SGHTA and CDR2 FQGNSA. V lost 6 bases, J lost 1 base, and 3 bases stayed unmatched.

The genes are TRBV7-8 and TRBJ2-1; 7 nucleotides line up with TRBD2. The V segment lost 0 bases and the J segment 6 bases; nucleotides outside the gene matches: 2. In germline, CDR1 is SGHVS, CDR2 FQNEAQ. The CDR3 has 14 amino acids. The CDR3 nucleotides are TGTGCCAGCAGCTTAGCGGTAGCGGGCAATGAGCAGTTCTTC. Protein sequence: CASSLAVAGNEQFF.

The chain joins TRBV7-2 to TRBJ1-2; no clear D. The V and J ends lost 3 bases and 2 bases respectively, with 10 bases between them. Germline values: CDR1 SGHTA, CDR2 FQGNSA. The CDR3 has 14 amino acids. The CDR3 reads CASSFREGNYGYTF. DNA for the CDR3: TGTGCCAGCAGCTTCCGGGAGGGCAACTATGGCTACACCTTC.

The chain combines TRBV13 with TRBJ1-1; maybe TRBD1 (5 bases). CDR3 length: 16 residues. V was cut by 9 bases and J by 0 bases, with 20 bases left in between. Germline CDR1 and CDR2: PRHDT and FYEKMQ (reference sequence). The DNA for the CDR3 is TGTGCCAGAAGCCGCTCGGGCCAGGGCATGAACACTGAAGCTTTCTTT. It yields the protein CARSRSGQGMNTEAFF. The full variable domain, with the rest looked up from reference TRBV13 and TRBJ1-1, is AAGVIQSPRHLIKEKRETATLKCYPIPRHDTVYWYQQGPGQDPQFLISFYEKMQSDKGSIPDRFSAQQFSDYHSELNMSSLELGDSALYFCARSRSGQGMNTEAFFGQGTRLTVV.

The DNA for the CDR3 is TGTGCCAGCAGTGACTCGAGCGGGACCCACAATGAGCAGTTCTTC. As protein: CASSDSSGTHNEQFF. The genes are TRBV6-4 and TRBJ2-1; 7 bases fit TRBD2. From germline, CDR1 is MRHNA and CDR2 SNTAGT. The trim removed 0 bases at V and 5 bases at J, leaving 4 bases unmatched. The CDR3 length is 15 residues.

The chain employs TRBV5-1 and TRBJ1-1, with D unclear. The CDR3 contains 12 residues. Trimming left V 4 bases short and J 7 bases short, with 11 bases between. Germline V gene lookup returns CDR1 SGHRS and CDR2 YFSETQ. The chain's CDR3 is CASSRQEDEAFF. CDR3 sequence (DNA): TGCGCCAGCAGCCGTCAGGAGGATGAAGCTTTCTTT.

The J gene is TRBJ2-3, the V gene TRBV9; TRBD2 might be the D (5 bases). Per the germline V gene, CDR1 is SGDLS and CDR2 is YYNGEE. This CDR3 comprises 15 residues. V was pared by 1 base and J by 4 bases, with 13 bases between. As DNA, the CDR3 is TGTGCCAGCAGCGTAACGGGAAGTGGGTCAGATACGCAGTATTTT. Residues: CASSVTGSGSDTQYF. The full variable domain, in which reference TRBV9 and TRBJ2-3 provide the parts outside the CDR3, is DSGVTQTPKHLITATGQRVTLRCSPRSGDLSVYWYQQSLDQGLQFLIQYYNGEERAKGNILERFSAQQFPDLHSELNLSSLELGDSALYFCASSVTGSGSDTQYFGPGTRLTVL.

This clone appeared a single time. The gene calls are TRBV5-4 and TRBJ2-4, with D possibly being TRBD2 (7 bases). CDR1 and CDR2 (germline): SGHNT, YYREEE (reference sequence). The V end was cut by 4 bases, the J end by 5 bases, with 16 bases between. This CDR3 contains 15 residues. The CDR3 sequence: CASSQPGGAENIQYF. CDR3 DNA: TGTGCCAGCAGCCAACCGGGGGGCGCGGAAAACATTCAGTACTTC.

The CDR3 region has the DNA TGTGCCAGTAGTACATGGGACAGAGGAGGTCAGCCCCAGCATTTT. It translates to CASSTWDRGGQPQHF. The genes are TRBV19 and TRBJ1-5; 7 bases are shared with TRBD1. The germline V gene encodes CDR1 LNHDA and CDR2 SQIVND (reference sequence). V lost 4 bases, J lost 6 bases, and 9 bases stayed unmatched. The CDR3 loop spans 15 amino acids. Full variable domain (outside the CDR3, taken from reference TRBV19 and TRBJ1-5): DGGITQSPKYLFRKEGQNVTLSCEQNLNHDAMYWYRQDPGQGLRLIYYSQIVNDFQKGDIAEGYSVSREKKESFPLTVTSAQKNPTAFYLCASSTWDRGGQPQHFGDGTRLSIL.

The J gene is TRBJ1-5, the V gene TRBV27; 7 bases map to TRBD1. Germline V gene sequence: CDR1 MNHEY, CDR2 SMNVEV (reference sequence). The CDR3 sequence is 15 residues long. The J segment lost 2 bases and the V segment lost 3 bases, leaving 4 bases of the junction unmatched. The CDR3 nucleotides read TGTGCCAGCAGTTTTGGAGGACAGGGCAATCAGCCCCAGCATTTT. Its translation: CASSFGGQGNQPQHF.

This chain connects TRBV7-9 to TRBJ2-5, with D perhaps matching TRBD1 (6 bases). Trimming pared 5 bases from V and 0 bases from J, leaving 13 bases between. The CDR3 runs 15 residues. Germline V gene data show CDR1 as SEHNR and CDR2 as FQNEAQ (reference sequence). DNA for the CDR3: TGTGCCAGCAGCCCCGGACAGTCGTACCAAGAGACCCAGTACTTC. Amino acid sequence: CASSPGQSYQETQYF. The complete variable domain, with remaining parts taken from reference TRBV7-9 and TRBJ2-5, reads DTGVSQNPRHKITKRGQNVTFRCDPISEHNRLYWYRQTLGQGPEFLTYFQNEAQLEKSRLLSDRFSAERPKGSFSTLEIQRTEQGDSAMYLCASSPGQSYQETQYFGPGTRLLVL.

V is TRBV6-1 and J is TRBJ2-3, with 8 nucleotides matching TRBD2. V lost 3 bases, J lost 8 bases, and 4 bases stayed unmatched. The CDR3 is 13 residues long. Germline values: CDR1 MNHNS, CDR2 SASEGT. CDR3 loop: CASSDSGTGTQYF. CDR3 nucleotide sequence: TGTGCCAGCAGTGATAGCGGGACTGGTACGCAGTATTTT.

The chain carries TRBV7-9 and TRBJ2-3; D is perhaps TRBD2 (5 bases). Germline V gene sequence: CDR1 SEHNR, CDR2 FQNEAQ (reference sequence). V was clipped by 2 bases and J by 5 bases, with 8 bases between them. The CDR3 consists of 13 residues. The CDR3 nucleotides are TGTGCCAGCAGCTTATTTGGAGGAGATACGCAGTATTTT. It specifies CASSLFGGDTQYF.

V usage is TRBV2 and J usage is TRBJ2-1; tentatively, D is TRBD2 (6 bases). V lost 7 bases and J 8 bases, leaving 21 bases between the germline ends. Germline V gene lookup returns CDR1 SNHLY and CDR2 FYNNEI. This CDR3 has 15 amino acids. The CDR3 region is CASIPTSPFPHEQFF. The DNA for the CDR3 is TGTGCCAGCATACCGACTAGTCCCTTCCCCCATGAGCAGTTCTTC. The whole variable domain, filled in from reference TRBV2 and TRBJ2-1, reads EPEVTQTPSHQVTQMGQEVILRCVPISNHLYFYWYRQILGQKVEFLVSFYNNEISEKSEIFDDQFSVERPDGSNFTLKIRSTKLEDSAMYFCASIPTSPFPHEQFFGPGTRLTVL.

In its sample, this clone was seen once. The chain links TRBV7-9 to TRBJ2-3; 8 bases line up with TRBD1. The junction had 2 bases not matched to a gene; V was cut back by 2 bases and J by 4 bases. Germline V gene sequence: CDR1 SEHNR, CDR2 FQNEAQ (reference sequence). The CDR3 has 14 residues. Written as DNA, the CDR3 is TGTGCCAGCAGCTTATACAGGGGGGCAGATACGCAGTATTTT. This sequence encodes CASSLYRGADTQYF.

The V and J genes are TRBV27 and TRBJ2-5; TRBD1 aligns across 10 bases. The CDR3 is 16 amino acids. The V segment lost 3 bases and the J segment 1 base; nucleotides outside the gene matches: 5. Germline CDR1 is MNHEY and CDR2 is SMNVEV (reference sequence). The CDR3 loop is CASSFRTGGRQETQYF. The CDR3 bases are TGTGCCAGCAGTTTCAGGACAGGGGGTCGCCAAGAGACCCAGTACTTC.

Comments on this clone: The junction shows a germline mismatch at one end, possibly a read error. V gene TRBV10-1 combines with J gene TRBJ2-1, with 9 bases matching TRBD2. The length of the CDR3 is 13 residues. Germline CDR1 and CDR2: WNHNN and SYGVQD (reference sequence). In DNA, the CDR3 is TGCGCCAGCAGTGGGACTAGCGACAAGGAGCAGTTCTTC. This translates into CASSGTSDKEQFF.

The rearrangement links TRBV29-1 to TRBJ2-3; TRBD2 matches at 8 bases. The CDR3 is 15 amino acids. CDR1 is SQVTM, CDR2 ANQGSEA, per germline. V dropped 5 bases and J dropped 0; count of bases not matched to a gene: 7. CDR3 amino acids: CSVSTAGASTDTQYF. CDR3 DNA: TGCAGCGTTTCTACAGCGGGGGCTAGCACAGATACGCAGTATTTT.

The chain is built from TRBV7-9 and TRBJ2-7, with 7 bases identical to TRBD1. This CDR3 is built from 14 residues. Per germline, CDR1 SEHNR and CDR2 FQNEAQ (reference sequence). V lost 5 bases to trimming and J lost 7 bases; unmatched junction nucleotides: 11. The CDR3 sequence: CASSPPGQNYEQYF. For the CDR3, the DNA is TGTGCCAGCAGCCCCCCGGGACAGAACTATGAGCAGTACTTC.